The table lists the clone carrying this T cell receptor beta chain with many counts. The data derive from a study of blood T cell repertoires in COVID-19. Overall study: The United States, Italy and Spain provided the acute and convalescent COVID-19 samples. PBMCs, B-cell-depleted T cells, or T cells provided the cDNA or gDNA that made up the material.

Clinical history reported by participants formed the basis on which cohorts were assigned. Those designated as exposed participants met a COVID-19 case within 2 weeks before study entry. This CDR3 is 14 amino acids long. Trimming stripped 1 base from V and 1 base from J, with 9 bases between. From germline, CDR1 is SGHTS and CDR2 YDEGEE. Assay used: immunoSEQ multiplex PCR; TCRdb lists only in-frame clones, some missing. The profile shows 350,000 to 450,000 clones, approximately 93% of them singletons. This rearrangement joins TRBV5-8 to TRBJ2-7; D unclear. The clonotype originates from a woman in her 40s who had been exposed to COVID-19. Sequencing input: PBMCs or T cells enriched from blood (not recorded which). The CDR3 sequence is CASSLKLQSYEQYF. The CDR3 region has the DNA TGTGCCAGCAGCTTGAAACTGCAATCCTACGAGCAGTACTTC.